A few counts support the clone carrying this TCR beta chain. Its antigen remains unidentified. The sample belongs to a study of T-cell memory formation after mild COVID-19. Sample barcodes and UMIs were carried by the TCR alpha and TCR beta cDNA libraries that 5'RACE generated with constant-segment primers. One entry per CDR3 protein, called by TCRdb with MiXCR from the 5' RACE reads. The data hold roughly 450,000 distinct CDR3 sequences, with about 20% observed a single time. CDR1 is LGHNA and CDR2 is YNFKEQ in the germline V gene. The CDR3 is made up of 13 amino acids. The V gene lost 4 bases and the J gene lost 2 bases, with 9 bases spanning the gap. General study results and limits: The SARS-CoV-2 specificity of second-wave clones reaching peak at day 37 remained unverified. Pre-infection memory showed some responding clones, and this suggested that cross-reactive memory joined.

Sequencing was done on a sample of PBMCs or a T cell subset sorted from them (not recorded which). The TCR comes from an adult woman who had mild COVID-19 (a few samples of this study predate the infection). Cell type and time point are not known. The V call is TRBV4-2, the J call TRBJ2-7; no definite D call. The CDR3 protein is CASSPDNPYEQYF. The CDR3 nucleotides are TGTGCCAGCAGCCCGGATAACCCCTACGAGCAGTACTTC.